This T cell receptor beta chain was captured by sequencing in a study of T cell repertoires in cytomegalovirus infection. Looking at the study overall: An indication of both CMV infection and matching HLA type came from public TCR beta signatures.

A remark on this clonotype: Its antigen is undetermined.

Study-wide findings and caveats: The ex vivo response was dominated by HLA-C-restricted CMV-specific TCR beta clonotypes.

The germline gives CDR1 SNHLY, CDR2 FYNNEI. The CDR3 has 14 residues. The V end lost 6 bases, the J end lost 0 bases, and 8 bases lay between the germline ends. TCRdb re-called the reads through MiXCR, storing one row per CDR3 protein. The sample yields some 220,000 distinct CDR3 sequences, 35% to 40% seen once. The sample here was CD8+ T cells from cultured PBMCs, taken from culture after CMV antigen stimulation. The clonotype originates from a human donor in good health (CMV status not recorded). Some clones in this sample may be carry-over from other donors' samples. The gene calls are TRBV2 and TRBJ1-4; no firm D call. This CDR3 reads CASSRQATNEKLFF. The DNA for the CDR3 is TGTGCCAGCAGCCGACAAGCAACTAATGAAAAACTGTTTTTT.